This T cell receptor (beta chain) was sequenced during a study of vaccination and CD4 T cells after COVID-19 (dated by TCRdb to between 2021 and 2024). For the wider study: Convalescent patients had a positive SARS-CoV-2 result on nasal swab PCR, and of these patients, 8 or 9 had mild disease and one had severe disease. In the convalescent cohort there were six males and four females, among whom were two Hispanic individuals, seven Caucasians, two Asians and one multiracial person. Two doses of either the Pfizer-BioNTech BNT162b2 vaccine (n=8) or the Moderna mRNA-1273 vaccine (n=2) were administered to participants. Post-COVID blood samples were collected from convalescent patients a median of roughly 100 days after diagnosis, with a range of about 35 to 170 days. Post-vaccine blood samples were obtained a median of approximately 74 days after the second vaccine dose, with a range of roughly 12 to 250 days. The cultures were stimulated with overlapping spike peptide pools from SARS-CoV-2 and from the common cold coronaviruses HCoV-NL63, HCoV-OC43 and HCoV-229E. In control cultures, a CEFX viral epitope pool was used as positive control, an HIV-1 Nef peptide pool was used as negative control, or no peptide was added. In under 13 COVID-19 convalescent patients and a handful of infection-naive healthy vaccine recipients, researchers compared the spike-specific CD4+ TCR repertoire from before mRNA vaccination with the repertoire from after. Study-wide findings and limitations: The number of convalescent patients in the study was relatively small, and the study did not examine early timepoints following natural infection. In convalescent patients, a median roughly 85% of post-vaccine SARS-CoV-2-reactive clones were detected only after vaccination, suggesting vaccine-specific priming. An increase in the median number of SARS-CoV-2-reactive clonotypes from 21 after infection to some 40 after vaccination was observed, but the change was not found to be significant. Of the vaccine-specific clones found in convalescent patients, nearly all (304 of 307) were mono-reactive for SARS-CoV-2 spike instead of being cross-reactive with common cold coronaviruses.

Taken from the germline V gene, the CDR1 and CDR2 loops are SNHLY and FYNNEI. The CDR3 has 15 amino acids, counting the end cysteine and phenylalanine. The sequence is cut down to CDR3 DNA, 45 bases in frame from base 1. The V end gives up 9 bases and the J end 5 bases, leaving 7 bases in the junction not matched to a gene. Turning to this clonotype: Its antigen target is currently unknown. Nothing much larger sits one base from this clone, and base qualities are not available.

The method behind the library was PCR. DNA from cultured CD4+ T cells underwent TCR sequencing with the Oncomine TCR Beta short-read assay at the Johns Hopkins FTIC core. The QIAamp micro DNA kit was used to extract genomic DNA from the cultured CD4+ T cells. Oncomine TCR Beta libraries from cultured CD4+ T cells were pooled using unique dual indexes and sequenced on an Illumina iSeq 100. Per the authors' processing: Non-productive sequences were filtered out, and CDR3s that did not start with C, did not end with F or W, or were shorter than 7 amino acids were discarded. Antigen-specific clonotypes were identified with the MANAFEST web application by comparing peptide-stimulated wells with reference and other culture wells. For a clone to be called positive, the clone needed an FDR below 0.05, an odds ratio above 5, and a productive frequency above 0.1% in at least two of three replicate wells. Cross-reactive clonotypes were defined as significantly expanded in both SARS-CoV-2 spike wells and at least one common cold coronavirus spike condition. Levenshtein distances (stringdist) and unrooted phylogenetic trees (ape) in R version 3.6.1 were used to assess CDR3 homology. Through fastp at Q25 and MiXCR, TCRdb rebuilt clones from the public reads, retaining in-frame beta chains. Under each unique CDR3 protein, matching rows form one entry showing the most common genes and DNA. These V and J calls originate from TCRdb's pipeline instead of the authors' own analysis. The sample table shows more than 9,000 distinct CDR3 sequences, and more than 65% are seen once. 15% to 20% of the sample comes from the top ten.

Per the publication, the treatment or condition label means: roughly 10-day PBMC culture with coronavirus spike peptide pools or control peptides (ViraFEST assay). To expand antigen-specific T cells with peptide pools and then pick out the expanded clonotypes through TCR sequencing, the study relied on the ViraFEST assay. The positive SARS-CoV-2 PCR tests of the convalescent patients were dated from March to December 2020, before the Alpha, Beta and Delta variants emerged in the United States. Each well held 2 million or so PBMCs cultured in IMDM containing about 5% human AB serum and approximately 9.6 IU/ml IL-2, with about 9.4 ug/ml peptide pools added. On days 3 and 7, half of the culture medium was replaced with fresh IL-2-containing medium. CD4+ T cells were isolated after approximately ten days of culture through negative selection using the EasySep CD4+ T cell isolation kit. Ficoll-Paque Plus gradient centrifugation was used to isolate PBMCs from whole blood, and the isolated PBMCs were then either used fresh or cryopreserved at -140C. Culture conditions were generally each tested in triplicate wells.

The sequenced sample consisted of CD4+ T cells from blood, cultured in vitro. The receptor chain draws on TRBV2 and TRBJ1-6, and TRBD1 matches 10 of the central bases. The sequence came from a human donor who had recovered from COVID-19. In nucleotide form, the sequence is TGTGCCAGTACCGGACAGGGGGGAAATAATTCACCCCTCCACTTT. This codes for CASTGQGGNNSPLHF.